Many counts were recorded for the clone carrying this TCR beta chain. The antigen is not known. Germline V gene lookup returns CDR1 SGHRS and CDR2 YFSETQ. Trimming took 6 bases from V and 1 from J; bases not matched to a gene: 7. The CDR3 extends over 16 amino acids. The source of the sample is a study of T-cell reconstitution after alpha-beta-depleted transplantation in children. Points from the study as a whole: Some patients' high day-60 TCRbeta diversity was traced to surviving recipient T cells and thymic progenitors. Reportedly, roughly two months post-transplant, alpha-beta T cells arose from several hundred expanded graft clones.

Library preparation (for TCRbeta) was performed with unique molecular identifiers. MiXCR was run by TCRdb on the PCR reads, yielding one entry per CDR3 protein. The table records 480,000 or so distinct CDR3 sequences, roughly a tenth of them present only once. The gene calls are TRBV5-1 and TRBJ2-3; 11 bases map to TRBD2. The specimen comprised PBMCs, sampled before TCRalphabeta/CD19-depleted stem cell transplant. The TCR comes from a child aged 2-15 years with inherited bone marrow failure, due to receive a stem cell transplant. CDR3 coding DNA: TGCGCCAGCAAGAAACTAGCGGGAGCCGGCACAGATACGCAGTATTTT. Translation: CASKKLAGAGTDTQYF.